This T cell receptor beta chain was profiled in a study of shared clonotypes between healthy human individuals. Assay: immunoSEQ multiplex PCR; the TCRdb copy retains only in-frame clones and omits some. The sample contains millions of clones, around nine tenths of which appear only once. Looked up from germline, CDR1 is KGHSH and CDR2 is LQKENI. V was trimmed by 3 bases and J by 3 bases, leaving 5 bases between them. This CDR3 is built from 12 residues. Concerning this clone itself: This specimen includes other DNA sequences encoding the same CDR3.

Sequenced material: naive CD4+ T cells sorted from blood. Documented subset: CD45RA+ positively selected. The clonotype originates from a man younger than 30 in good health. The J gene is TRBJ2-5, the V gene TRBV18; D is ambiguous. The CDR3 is CASSPLKETQYF. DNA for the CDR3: TGTGCCAGCTCACCTCTGAAAGAGACCCAGTACTTC.